This record concerns one T cell receptor (beta chain) sequence. Profiling relied on immunoSEQ multiplex PCR, and the TCRdb table lists in-frame clones only, not all of them. The table records about 78,000 clones, about 96% of them present only once. The germline V gene encodes CDR1 SGHRS and CDR2 YFSETQ. V gave up 5 bases and J gave up 2 bases; unmatched junction bases: 14. The CDR3 extends over 18 amino acids. The sample comes from a study of cytomegalovirus exposure and HLA in healthy donors. Sequencing used PBMCs. The V call is TRBV5-1, the J call TRBJ2-3, with 10 bases that match TRBD2. This TCR was recovered from a young man in good health and CMV-seropositive. CDR3 in amino acids: CASRPLLAGAANTDTQYF. CDR3 nucleotide sequence: TGCGCCAGCAGACCCCTCCTAGCGGGAGCCGCAAACACAGATACGCAGTATTTT.